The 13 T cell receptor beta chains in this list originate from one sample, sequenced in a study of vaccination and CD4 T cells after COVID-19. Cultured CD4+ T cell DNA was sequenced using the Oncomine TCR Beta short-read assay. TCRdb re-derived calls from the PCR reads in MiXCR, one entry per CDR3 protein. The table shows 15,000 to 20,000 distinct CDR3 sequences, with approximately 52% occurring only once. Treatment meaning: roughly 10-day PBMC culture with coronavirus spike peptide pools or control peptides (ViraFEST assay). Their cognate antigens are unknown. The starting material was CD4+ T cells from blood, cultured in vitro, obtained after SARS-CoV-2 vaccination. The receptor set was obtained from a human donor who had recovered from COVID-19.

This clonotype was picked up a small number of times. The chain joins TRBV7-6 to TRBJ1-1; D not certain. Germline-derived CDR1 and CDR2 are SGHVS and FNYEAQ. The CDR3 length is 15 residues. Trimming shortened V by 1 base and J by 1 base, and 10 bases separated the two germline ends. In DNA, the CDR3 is TGTGCCAGCAGCTTAGGGCCTAGCGGGAACACTGAAGCTTTCTTT. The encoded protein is CASSLGPSGNTEAFF.

CDR3 sequence: CASRWMTGSSGYTF. Written as DNA, the CDR3 is TGTGCCAGCAGGTGGATGACAGGGTCCTCTGGCTACACCTTC. The chain couples TRBV28 to TRBJ1-2; 7 bases agree with TRBD1. Germline V gene lookup returns CDR1 MDHEN and CDR2 SYDVKM. The length of the CDR3 is 14 residues. Losses at the gene ends were 6 bases for V and 7 bases for J; bases not matched to a gene: 11.

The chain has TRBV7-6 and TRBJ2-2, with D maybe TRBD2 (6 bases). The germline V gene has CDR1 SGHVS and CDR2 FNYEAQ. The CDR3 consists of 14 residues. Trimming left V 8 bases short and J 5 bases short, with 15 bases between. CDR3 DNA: TGTGCCAGCCTACCTAGGGCGGGAACCGGGGAGCTGTTTTTT. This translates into CASLPRAGTGELFF.

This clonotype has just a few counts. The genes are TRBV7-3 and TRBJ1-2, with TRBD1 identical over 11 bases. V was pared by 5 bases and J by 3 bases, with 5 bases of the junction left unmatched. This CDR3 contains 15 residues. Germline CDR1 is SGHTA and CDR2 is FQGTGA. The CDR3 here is CASSRTGGRDYGYTF. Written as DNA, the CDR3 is TGTGCCAGCAGCCGGACAGGGGGCCGGGACTATGGCTACACCTTC.

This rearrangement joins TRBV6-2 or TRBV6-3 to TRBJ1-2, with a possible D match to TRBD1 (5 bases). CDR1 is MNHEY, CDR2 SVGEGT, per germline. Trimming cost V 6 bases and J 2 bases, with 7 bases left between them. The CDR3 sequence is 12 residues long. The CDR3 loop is CASRGRNYGYTF. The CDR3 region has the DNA TGTGCCAGCAGGGGACGGAACTATGGCTACACCTTC.

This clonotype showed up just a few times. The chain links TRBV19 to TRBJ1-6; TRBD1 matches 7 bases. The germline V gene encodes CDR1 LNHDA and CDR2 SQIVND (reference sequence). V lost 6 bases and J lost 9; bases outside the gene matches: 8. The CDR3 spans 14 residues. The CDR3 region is CASRARDSGSPLHF. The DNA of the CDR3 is TGTGCCAGTAGGGCCCGGGACAGCGGTTCACCCCTCCACTTT.

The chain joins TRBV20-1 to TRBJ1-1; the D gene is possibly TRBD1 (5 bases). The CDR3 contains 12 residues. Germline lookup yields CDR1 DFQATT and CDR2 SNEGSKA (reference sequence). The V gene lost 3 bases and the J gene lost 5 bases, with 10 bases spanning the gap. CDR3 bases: TGCAGTGCTAGCGGGGCAGGGACTGAAGCTTTCTTT. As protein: CSASGAGTEAFF.

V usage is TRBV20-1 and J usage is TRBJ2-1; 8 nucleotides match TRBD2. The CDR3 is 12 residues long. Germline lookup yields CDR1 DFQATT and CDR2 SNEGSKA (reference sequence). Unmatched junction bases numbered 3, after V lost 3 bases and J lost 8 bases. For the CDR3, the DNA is TGCAGTGCTAGCGGGAGGGCCGATGAGCAGTTCTTC. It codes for CSASGRADEQFF.

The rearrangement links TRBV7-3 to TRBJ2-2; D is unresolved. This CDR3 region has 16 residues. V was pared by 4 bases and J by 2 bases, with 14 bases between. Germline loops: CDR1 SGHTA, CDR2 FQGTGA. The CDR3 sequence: CASSSQLSLNTGELFF. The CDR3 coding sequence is TGTGCCAGCAGCTCTCAGTTGTCGTTAAACACCGGGGAGCTGTTTTTT.

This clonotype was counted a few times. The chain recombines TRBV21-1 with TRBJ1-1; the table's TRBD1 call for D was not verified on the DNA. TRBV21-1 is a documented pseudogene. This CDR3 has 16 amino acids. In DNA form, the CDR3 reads TGTGCCAGCAGCAAAGCGCGTCACAGGGTGGGCGCTGAAGCTTTCTTT. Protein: CASSKARHRVGAEAFF.

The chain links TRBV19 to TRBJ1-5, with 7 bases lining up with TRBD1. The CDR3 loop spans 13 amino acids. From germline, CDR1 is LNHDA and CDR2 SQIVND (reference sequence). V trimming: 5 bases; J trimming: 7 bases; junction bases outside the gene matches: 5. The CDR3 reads CASSPGQYQPQHF. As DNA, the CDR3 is TGTGCCAGTAGTCCGGGACAGTACCAGCCCCAGCATTTT.

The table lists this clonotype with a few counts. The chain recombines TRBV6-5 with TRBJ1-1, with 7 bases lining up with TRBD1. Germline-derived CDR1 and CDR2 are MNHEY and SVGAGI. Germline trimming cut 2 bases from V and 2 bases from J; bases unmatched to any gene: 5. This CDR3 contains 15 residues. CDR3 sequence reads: CASSYRGTVNTEAFF. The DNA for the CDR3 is TGTGCCAGCAGTTACCGCGGGACAGTAAACACTGAAGCTTTCTTT.

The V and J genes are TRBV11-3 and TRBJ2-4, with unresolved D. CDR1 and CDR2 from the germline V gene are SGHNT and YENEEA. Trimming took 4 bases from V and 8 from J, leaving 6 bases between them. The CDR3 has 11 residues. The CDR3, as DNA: TGTGCCAGCAGCTCCCGGGACATTCAGTACTTC. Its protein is CASSSRDIQYF.